A selection of T cell receptor beta chains follows, all from one sample in a study of OX40 agonist ivuxolimab in advanced cancers. Measured with immunoSEQ multiplex PCR; TCRdb has only the in-frame clones, and not every one. Counted here are tens of thousands of clones, 87% occurring once; the ten biggest clones make up roughly 1.8%. Sequences were derived from CD4+ or CD8+ T cells sorted from blood, sampled in a trial of the OX40 agonist ivuxolimab. The receptors were sampled from an adult with an advanced solid tumor such as melanoma, head and neck, liver or kidney cancer. Both conserved end residues are part of each CDR3. A D gene is named only where the DNA matches it firmly. Some rows have no size entry. The others give once, few or many, or a class for an expanded clone.

cdr3_aa	cdr3_nt	clone_size	d_call	v_call	j_call
CASGEGGRGTDTQYF	TGTGCCAGCGGCGAGGGCGGGAGAGGTACAGATACGCAGTATTTT	NA	TRBD2	TRBV6-5	TRBJ2-3
CATREGTGVHNEQFF	TGTGCCACCAGAGAGGGGACAGGGGTACACAATGAGCAGTTCTTC	NA	TRBD1	TRBV15	TRBJ2-1
CASTLGGTDTQYF	TGTGCCAGCACCCTGGGGGGAACAGATACGCAGTATTTT	once	NA	TRBV6-1	TRBJ2-3
CASRREYEQYF	TGTGCCAGCAGGCGGGAGTACGAGCAGTACTTC	NA	TRBD2	TRBV28	TRBJ2-7
CASSEGRNYGYTF	TGCGCCAGCAGTGAAGGTAGAAACTATGGCTACACCTTC	NA	NA	TRBV10-1	TRBJ1-2
CASSEGSSTEAFF	TGCGCCAGCAGCGAGGGGAGTAGCACTGAAGCTTTCTTT	NA	NA	TRBV5-1	TRBJ1-1
CASSIPHGAGAQETQYF	TGTGCCAGTAGTATTCCCCATGGAGCGGGGGCTCAAGAGACCCAGTACTTC	NA	TRBD2	TRBV19	TRBJ2-5
CASSELALSGNTIYF	TGCGCCAGCAGTGAGTTGGCCCTCTCTGGAAACACCATATATTTT	NA	NA	TRBV10-2	TRBJ1-3
CASSRDGGGEAFF	TGTGCCAGCAGCCGGGATGGAGGTGGCGAAGCTTTCTTT	NA	NA	TRBV7-9	TRBJ1-1
CSVGQGKGNEQFF	TGCAGCGTTGGACAGGGGAAAGGGAATGAGCAGTTCTTC	NA	TRBD1	TRBV29-1	TRBJ2-1
CASSPFPGLLTDTQYF	TGTGCCAGCAGCCCTTTTCCGGGACTCCTCACAGATACGCAGTATTTT	NA	NA	TRBV7-8	TRBJ2-3
CASSLGTGGNEKLFF	TGTGCCAGCAGTTTGGGGACAGGGGGCAATGAAAAACTGTTTTTT	NA	TRBD1	TRBV28	TRBJ1-4
CAWSVARGMAETQYF	TGTGCCTGGAGTGTAGCCAGGGGGATGGCAGAGACCCAGTACTTC	NA	TRBD1	TRBV30	TRBJ2-5
CASSVDSYPPNTGELFF	TGTGCCAGCAGCGTAGACTCCTACCCGCCGAACACCGGGGAGCTGTTTTTT	NA	NA	TRBV9	TRBJ2-2
CASSPGTSGSTDTQYF	TGCGCCAGCAGCCCGGGGACTAGCGGGAGCACAGATACGCAGTATTTT	NA	TRBD2	TRBV5-1	TRBJ2-3
CASSYGSWTEAFF	TGTGCCAGCAGTTACGGGAGTTGGACTGAAGCTTTCTTT	NA	NA	TRBV6-5	TRBJ1-1
CATSRDRFRPLAASSYNEQFF	TGTGCCACCAGCAGAGATCGTTTTCGACCCCTAGCGGCAAGCTCCTACAATGAGCAGTTCTTC	NA	TRBD2	TRBV15	TRBJ2-1
CASSSQSGSSYNEQFF	TGTGCCAGCAGTTCTCAGAGCGGGAGCTCCTACAATGAGCAGTTCTTC	NA	TRBD2	TRBV6-6	TRBJ2-1
CASSSRQDGELFF	TGTGCCAGCAGCTCCCGACAGGACGGGGAGCTGTTTTTT	NA	NA	TRBV5-4	TRBJ2-2
CASSPSGQGRTDTQYF	TGCGCCAGCAGCCCAAGCGGACAGGGAAGGACAGATACGCAGTATTTT	NA	TRBD1	TRBV5-1	TRBJ2-3
CATSRETGNYGYTF	TGTGCCACCAGCAGAGAGACAGGAAATTATGGCTACACCTTC	NA	NA	TRBV15	TRBJ1-2
CSVPELVAGYTF	TGCAGCGTTCCTGAACTGGTGGCTGGCTACACCTTC	once	NA	TRBV29-1	TRBJ1-2
CAASRVRGGQTEAFF	TGTGCCGCCTCCAGGGTCAGAGGGGGGCAAACTGAAGCTTTCTTT	NA	NA	TRBV27	TRBJ1-1